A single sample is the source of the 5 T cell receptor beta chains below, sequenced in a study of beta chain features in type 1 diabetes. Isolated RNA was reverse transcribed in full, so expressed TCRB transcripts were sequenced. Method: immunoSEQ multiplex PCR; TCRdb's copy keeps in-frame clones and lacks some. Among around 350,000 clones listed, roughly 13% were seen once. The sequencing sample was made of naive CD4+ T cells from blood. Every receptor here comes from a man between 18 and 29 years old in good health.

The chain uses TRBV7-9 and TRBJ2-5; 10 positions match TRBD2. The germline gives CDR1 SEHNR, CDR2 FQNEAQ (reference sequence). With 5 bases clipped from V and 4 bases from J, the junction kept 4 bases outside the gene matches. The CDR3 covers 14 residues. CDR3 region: CASSPGLARETQYF. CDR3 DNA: TGTGCCAGCAGCCCGGGACTAGCGCGAGAGACCCAGTACTTC.

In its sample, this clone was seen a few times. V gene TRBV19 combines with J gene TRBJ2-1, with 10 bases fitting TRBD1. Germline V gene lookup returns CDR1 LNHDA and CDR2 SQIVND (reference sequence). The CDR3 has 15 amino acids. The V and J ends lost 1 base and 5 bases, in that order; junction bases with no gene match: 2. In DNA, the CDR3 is TGTGCCAGTAGTATAGCCGGGACAGGGGACAATGAGCAGTTCTTC. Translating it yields CASSIAGTGDNEQFF.

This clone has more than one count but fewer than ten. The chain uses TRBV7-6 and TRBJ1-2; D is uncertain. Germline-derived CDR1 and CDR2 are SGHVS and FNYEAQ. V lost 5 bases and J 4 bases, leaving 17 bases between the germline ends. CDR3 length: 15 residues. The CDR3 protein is CASSDGRRKGYGYTF. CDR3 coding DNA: TGTGCCAGCAGCGACGGACGGAGGAAAGGCTATGGCTACACCTTC.

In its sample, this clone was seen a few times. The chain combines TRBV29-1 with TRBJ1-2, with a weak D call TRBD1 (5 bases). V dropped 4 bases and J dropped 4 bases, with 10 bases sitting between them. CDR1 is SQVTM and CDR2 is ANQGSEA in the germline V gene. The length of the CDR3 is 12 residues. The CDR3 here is CSVAGGGYGYTF. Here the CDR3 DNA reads TGCAGCGTTGCCGGGGGGGGCTATGGCTACACCTTC.

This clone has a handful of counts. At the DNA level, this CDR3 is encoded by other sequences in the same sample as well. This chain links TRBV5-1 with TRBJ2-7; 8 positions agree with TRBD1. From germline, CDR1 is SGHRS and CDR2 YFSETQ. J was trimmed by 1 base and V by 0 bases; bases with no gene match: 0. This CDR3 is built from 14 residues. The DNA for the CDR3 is TGCGCCAGCAGCTTGGGACAGGGGTCCTACGAGCAGTACTTC. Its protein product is CASSLGQGSYEQYF.